One sample yielded the 17 T cell receptor beta chains listed below, sequenced in a study of blood T cell repertoires in COVID-19. The repertoire was sequenced with immunoSEQ multiplex PCR; TCRdb's copy has only in-frame clones and lacks some. The sample gives fewer than 250,000 clones, around nine tenths of which show up once; over 0.75% is in the top ten. Sequencing was carried out using peripheral blood. The receptors were sampled from a man aged 60-69 years with COVID-19, enrolled during active disease.

The V and J genes are TRBV3-1 (or the pseudogene TRBV3-2) and TRBJ1-2, with D hard to call. Trimming removed 3 bases at V and 5 bases at J, with 22 bases between. This CDR3 is 17 amino acids long. In germline, CDR1 is LGHDT, CDR2 YNNKEL (reference sequence). The DNA of the CDR3 is TGTGCCAGCAGCCATAAGATATCGGCGACTGTACTATATGGCTACACCTTC. This gives the protein CASSHKISATVLYGYTF.

The chain joins TRBV24-1 to TRBJ2-1, with a possible D match to TRBD2 (7 bases). The CDR3 has 16 residues. Germline V gives CDR1 KGHDR, CDR2 SFDVKD. V was clipped by 0 bases and J by 7 bases, with 15 bases between them. CDR3 sequence reads: CATSDLRGGSLNEQFF. CDR3 coding DNA: TGTGCCACCAGTGATTTGAGGGGGGGCTCTCTTAATGAGCAGTTCTTC.

V gene TRBV5-4 combines with J gene TRBJ1-4; D possibly corresponds to TRBD1 (6 bases). CDR3 length: 15 amino acids. Deletions cut 0 bases from V and 1 base from J, with 7 bases between. Germline V gene sequence: CDR1 SGHNT, CDR2 YYREEE (reference sequence). The CDR3 nucleotides are TGTGCCAGCAGCTTGGGGGGGCTAACTAATGAAAAACTGTTTTTT. Translation gives CASSLGGLTNEKLFF.

The chain links TRBV29-1 to TRBJ2-2, with D perhaps TRBD1 (6 bases). CDR3 size: 14 residues. V was pared by 7 bases and J by 2 bases, with 14 bases between. From germline, CDR1 is SQVTM and CDR2 ANQGSEA. CDR3 DNA: TGCAGCGCAGCCGGGACAACTAACACCGGGGAGCTGTTTTTT. As protein: CSAAGTTNTGELFF.

V usage is TRBV3-1 (or the pseudogene TRBV3-2) and J usage is TRBJ1-1; 11 bases line up with TRBD1. Trimming at V came to 4 bases and at J to 10 bases, leaving 11 bases not matched to a gene. Germline V gene lookup returns CDR1 LGHDT and CDR2 YNNKEL (reference sequence). There are 15 residues in the CDR3. The CDR3 sequence: CASSLTSGTGGGAFF. CDR3 sequence (DNA): TGTGCCAGCAGCCTTACTTCCGGGACAGGGGGGGGAGCTTTCTTT.

The chain carries TRBV5-6 and TRBJ1-6; D perhaps matches TRBD1 (6 bases). Germline V gives CDR1 SGHDT, CDR2 YYEEEE. The CDR3 covers 14 residues. Trimming took off 0 bases at V and 9 bases at J, with 10 bases between the two ends. As DNA, the CDR3 is TGTGCCAGCAGCTTGGCGGCAGGGGTTTCACCCCTCCACTTT. This gives the protein CASSLAAGVSPLHF. The full variable domain, completed using reference TRBV5-6 and TRBJ1-6, is DAGVTQSPTHLIKTRGQQVTLRCSPKSGHDTVSWYQQALGQGPQFIFQYYEEEERQRGNFPDRFSGHQFPNYSSELNVNALLLGDSALYLCASSLAAGVSPLHFGNGTRLTVT.

The chain employs TRBV10-3 and TRBJ2-1, with 10 bases identical to TRBD2. CDR3 length: 15 amino acids. Germline loops: CDR1 ENHRY, CDR2 SYGVKD. V gave up 3 bases and J gave up 9 bases; unmatched junction bases: 8. CDR3 DNA: TGTGCCATCAGTGAAACGCTAGCGGGAGAGGGTGAGCAGTTCTTC. It translates to CAISETLAGEGEQFF.

There are a few counts of this clone. The rearrangement links TRBV10-1 to TRBJ2-2; a possible D gene is TRBD1 (6 bases). The CDR3 spans 14 residues. The V gene lost 6 bases and the J gene lost 4 bases, with 12 bases spanning the gap. Germline loops: CDR1 WNHNN, CDR2 SYGVQD (reference sequence). CDR3 DNA: TGCGCCAGCAGGCAGGGGCTGGGCACCGGGGAGCTGTTTTTT. Translation gives CASRQGLGTGELFF.

The chain recombines TRBV12-3 or TRBV12-4 with TRBJ1-2; D gene uncertain. The V gene lost 4 bases and the J gene lost 4 bases, with 10 bases spanning the gap. The CDR3 length is 13 residues. CDR3 sequence: CASSYARSYGYTF. CDR3 DNA: TGTGCCAGCAGTTACGCCCGGAGCTATGGCTACACCTTC.

The chain has TRBV6-2 or TRBV6-3 and TRBJ1-6; D perhaps matches TRBD1 (5 bases). Germline loops: CDR1 MNHEY, CDR2 SVGEGT. This CDR3 contains 15 residues. With 0 bases removed from V and 9 bases from J, the gap between germline ends came to 12 bases. CDR3 in DNA: TGTGCCAGCAGTTACTCGGGGCAGGGAAGTTCACCCCTCCACTTT. Translated, it gives CASSYSGQGSSPLHF.

This chain links TRBV19 with TRBJ2-3; 9 bases match TRBD2. Germline V gene lookup returns CDR1 LNHDA and CDR2 SQIVND (reference sequence). The CDR3 is 14 residues long. The V and J ends lost 4 bases and 4 bases, in that order; junction bases with no gene match: 3. The CDR3 spells CASSSGRASDTQYF. In nucleotides, the CDR3 is TGTGCCAGTAGTAGCGGGAGGGCCTCAGATACGCAGTATTTT.

V gene TRBV18 combines with J gene TRBJ1-1, with TRBD1 identical over 8 bases. Germline trimming cut 4 bases from V and 5 bases from J; bases unmatched to any gene: 9. Germline V gives CDR1 KGHSH, CDR2 LQKENI. The CDR3 is made up of 15 amino acids. The CDR3 bases are TGTGCCAGCTCACTACAGACAGGGGCGGTAACTGAAGCTTTCTTT. Protein: CASSLQTGAVTEAFF.

The chain recombines TRBV5-1 with TRBJ1-2; D not certain. Germline CDR1 SGHRS, CDR2 YFSETQ. The CDR3 contains 15 residues. V shed 5 bases and J shed 3 bases, with 17 bases lying between them. Written as DNA, the CDR3 is TGCGCCAGCAGGTTCTCAGGCGATTCGTACTATGGCTACACCTTC. As protein: CASRFSGDSYYGYTF.

This rearrangement joins TRBV27 to TRBJ1-1, with a tentative D call TRBD1 (6 bases). Germline-derived CDR1 and CDR2 are MNHEY and SMNVEV (reference sequence). CDR3 length equals 14 residues. Trimming pared 3 bases from V and 4 bases from J, leaving 12 bases between. The CDR3 nucleotides read TGTGCCAGCAGTTTTATCGGACAGAGCACTGAAGCTTTCTTT. Its protein product is CASSFIGQSTEAFF.

The chain carries TRBV3-1 (or the pseudogene TRBV3-2) and TRBJ1-5, with D perhaps TRBD1 (6 bases). In germline, CDR1 is LGHDT, CDR2 YNNKEL (reference sequence). Trimming removed 4 bases from V and 2 bases from J, with 15 bases in between. The CDR3 contains 16 residues. The CDR3 nucleotides read TGTGCCAGCAGCCTCCGGGGGGCAGGAGGCAATCAGCCCCAGCATTTT. This translates into CASSLRGAGGNQPQHF.

This clone was recorded once. The J gene is TRBJ1-3, the V gene TRBV19, with TRBD1 identical over 10 bases. Germline V gives CDR1 LNHDA, CDR2 SQIVND (reference sequence). The V segment lost 5 bases and the J segment 2 bases; nucleotides outside the gene matches: 12. This CDR3 spans 18 amino acids. Written as DNA, the CDR3 is TGTGCCAGTAGTCGGGGGACAGGGGATTCTATCGCTGGAAACACCATATATTTT. Translating it yields CASSRGTGDSIAGNTIYF. Looking up the rest from reference TRBV19 and TRBJ1-3 gives the full variable domain: DGGITQSPKYLFRKEGQNVTLSCEQNLNHDAMYWYRQDPGQGLRLIYYSQIVNDFQKGDIAEGYSVSREKKESFPLTVTSAQKNPTAFYLCASSRGTGDSIAGNTIYFGEGSWLTVV.

The rearrangement joins TRBV28 to TRBJ2-1, with 8 bases matching TRBD2. This CDR3 has 16 residues. The germline CDR1 and CDR2 sequences are MDHEN and SYDVKM. V trimming: 5 bases; J trimming: 4 bases; junction bases outside the gene matches: 10. CDR3 region: CASSPKSGSGYNEQFF. As DNA, the CDR3 is TGTGCCAGCAGTCCTAAAAGCGGGAGCGGGTACAATGAGCAGTTCTTC.